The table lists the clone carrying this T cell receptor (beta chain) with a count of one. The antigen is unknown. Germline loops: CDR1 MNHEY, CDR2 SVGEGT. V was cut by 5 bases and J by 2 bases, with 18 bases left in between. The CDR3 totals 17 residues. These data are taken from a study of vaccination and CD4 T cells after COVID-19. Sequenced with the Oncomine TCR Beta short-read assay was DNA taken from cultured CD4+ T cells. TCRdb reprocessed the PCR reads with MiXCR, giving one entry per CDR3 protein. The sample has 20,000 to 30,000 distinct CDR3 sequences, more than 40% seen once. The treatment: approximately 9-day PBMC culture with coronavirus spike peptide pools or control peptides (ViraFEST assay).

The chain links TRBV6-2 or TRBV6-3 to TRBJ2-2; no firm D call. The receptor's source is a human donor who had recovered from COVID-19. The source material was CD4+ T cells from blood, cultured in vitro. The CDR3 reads CASSRTMVMSNTGELFF. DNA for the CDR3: TGTGCCAGCAGTAGAACGATGGTAATGAGCAACACCGGGGAGCTGTTTTTT.